This T cell receptor beta chain originates from a study of CD8 T cells in Susac syndrome. Sequencing targeted TCR beta in blood CD8+ and CD4+ T cells. With random hexamers, roughly 0.45 to 1 ug RNA was reverse transcribed. TCR beta CDR3 was amplified by immunoSEQ multiplex PCR. This amplification extended across 54 Vbeta and 13 Jbeta segments. TCRdb re-derived calls from the immunoSEQ multiplex PCR reads in MiXCR, one entry per CDR3 protein. The sample lists roughly 150,000 distinct CDR3 sequences, around 95% seen once, with roughly 0.2% in the top ten. Whole-study findings and limits: The number of Susac-specific public clones found was roughly 16 in total CD8+ repertoires and a few in CD8+ TEMRA repertoires.

About this clonotype: Its specificity is not known.

This TCR derives from a human donor with Susac syndrome. Sequencing used CD8+ T cells from PBMCs.

CDR3 protein: CASSVELTGASTDTQYF. The CDR3 nucleotides are TGTGCCAGCAGCGTAGAACTGACCGGGGCCAGCACAGATACGCAGTATTTT. The chain recombines TRBV9 with TRBJ2-3; D could derive from TRBD1 or TRBD2 (5 bases each). There are 17 residues in the CDR3. V was trimmed by 0 bases and J by 0 bases, leaving 14 bases between them. CDR1 SGDLS and CDR2 YYNGEE come from the germline V gene.